The sample holds one count of the clone carrying this TCR beta chain. The data derive from a study of blood T cell repertoires in COVID-19. Looking at the study overall: COVID-19 samples collected from the United States, Italy and Spain covered acute and convalescent phases.

Repertoires were generated with immunoSEQ multiplex PCR, while TCRdb's copy carries only in-frame clones and drops some. The sample has roughly 32,000 clones, around 80% seen once. The TCR sequence derives from a man older than 75 with active or convalescent COVID-19. The sample consisted of peripheral blood.

CDR3 in DNA: TGCGCCAGCAAGGTGGGACACGCCGCGAACACCGGGGAGCTGTTTTTT. It codes for CASKVGHAANTGELFF. The chain recombines TRBV10-2 with TRBJ2-2, with a possible D match to TRBD1 (6 bases). This CDR3 comprises 16 residues. In germline, CDR1 is WSHSY, CDR2 SAAADI. V lost 7 bases and J 0 bases, leaving 15 bases between the germline ends.